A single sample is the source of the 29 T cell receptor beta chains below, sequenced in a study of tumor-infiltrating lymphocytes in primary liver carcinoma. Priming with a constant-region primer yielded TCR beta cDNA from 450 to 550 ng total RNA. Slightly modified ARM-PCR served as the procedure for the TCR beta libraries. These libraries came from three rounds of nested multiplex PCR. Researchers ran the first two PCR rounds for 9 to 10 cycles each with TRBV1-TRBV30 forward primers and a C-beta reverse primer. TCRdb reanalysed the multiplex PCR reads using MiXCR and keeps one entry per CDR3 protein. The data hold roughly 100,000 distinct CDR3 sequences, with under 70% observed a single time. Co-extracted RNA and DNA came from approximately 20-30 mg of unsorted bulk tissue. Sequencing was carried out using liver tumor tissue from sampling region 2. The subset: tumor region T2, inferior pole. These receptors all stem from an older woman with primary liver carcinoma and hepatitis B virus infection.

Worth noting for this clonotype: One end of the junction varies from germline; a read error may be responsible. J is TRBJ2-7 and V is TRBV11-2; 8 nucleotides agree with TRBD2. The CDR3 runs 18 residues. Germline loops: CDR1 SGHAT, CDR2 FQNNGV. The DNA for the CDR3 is TGTGTCAGCAGCTTAGATTGGGTCACTCTAGCGGGTCCCTACGAGCAGTACTTT. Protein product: CVSSLDWVTLAGPYEQYF.

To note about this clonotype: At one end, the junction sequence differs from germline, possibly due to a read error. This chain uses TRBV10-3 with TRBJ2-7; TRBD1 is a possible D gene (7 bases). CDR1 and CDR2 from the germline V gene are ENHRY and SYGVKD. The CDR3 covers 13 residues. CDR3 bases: TGCACCACCACGGACACCCAGGGGGGCGAGCAGTACTTC. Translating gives CTTTDTQGGEQYF.

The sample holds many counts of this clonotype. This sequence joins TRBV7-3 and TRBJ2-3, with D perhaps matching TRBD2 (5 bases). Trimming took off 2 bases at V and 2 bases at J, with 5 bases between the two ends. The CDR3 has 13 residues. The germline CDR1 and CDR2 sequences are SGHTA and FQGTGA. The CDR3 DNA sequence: TGTGCCAGCAGCTTAGACTACACAGATACGCAGTATTTT. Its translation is CASSLDYTDTQYF. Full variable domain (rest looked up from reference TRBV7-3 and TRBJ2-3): GAGVSQTPSNKVTEKGKYVELRCDPISGHTALYWYRQSLGQGPEFLIYFQGTGAADDSGLPNDRFFAVRPEGSVSTLKIQRTERGDSAVYLCASSLDYTDTQYFGPGTRLTVL.

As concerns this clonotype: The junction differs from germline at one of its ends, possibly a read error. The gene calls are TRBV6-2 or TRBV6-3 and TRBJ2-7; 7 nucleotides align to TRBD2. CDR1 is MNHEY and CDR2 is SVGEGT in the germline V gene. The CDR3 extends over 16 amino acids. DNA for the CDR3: TGTGTCAGCGGTTACCTCCGACAGAGGAGCGGGGTGGAGCAGGACTTC. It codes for CVSGYLRQRSGVEQDF.

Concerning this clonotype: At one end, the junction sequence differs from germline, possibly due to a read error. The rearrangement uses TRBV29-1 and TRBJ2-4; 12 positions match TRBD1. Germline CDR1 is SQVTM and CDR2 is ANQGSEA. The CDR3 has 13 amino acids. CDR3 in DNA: TGCGGCGCGATCACCGGGACAGGGGGCGTTCAATACTTC. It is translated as CGAITGTGGVQYF.

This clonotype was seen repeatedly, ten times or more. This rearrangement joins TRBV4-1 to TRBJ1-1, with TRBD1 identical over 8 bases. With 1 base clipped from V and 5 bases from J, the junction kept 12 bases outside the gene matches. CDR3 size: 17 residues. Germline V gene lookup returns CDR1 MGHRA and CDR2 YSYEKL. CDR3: CASSQASTGGMGTEAFF. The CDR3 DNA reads TGCGCCAGCAGCCAAGCGTCCACAGGGGGTATGGGTACTGAAGCTTTCTTT.

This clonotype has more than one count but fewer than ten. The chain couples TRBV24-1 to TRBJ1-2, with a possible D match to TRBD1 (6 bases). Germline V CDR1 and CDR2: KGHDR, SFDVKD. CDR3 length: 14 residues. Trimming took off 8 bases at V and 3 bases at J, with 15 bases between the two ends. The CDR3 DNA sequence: TGTGCCACCAATGAATCCGACAGGTACTATGGCTACACCTTC. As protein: CATNESDRYYGYTF.

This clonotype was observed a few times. The CDR3 DNA sequence: TGTGCCAGCAGCCGGGGGAGGACAGATACGCAGTATTTT. Translated, it gives CASSRGRTDTQYF. The V gene is TRBV2, the J gene TRBJ2-3; D is perhaps TRBD2 (6 bases). In germline, CDR1 is SNHLY, CDR2 FYNNEI. The CDR3 extends over 13 amino acids. The ends were cut back, 6 bases at V and 3 bases at J, with 10 bases in the middle.

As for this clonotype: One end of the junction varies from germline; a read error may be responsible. The CDR3 DNA follows: TGCGCCAGCAGCTGGACCATCAGGGCCACCAGGGAGCTGTTTTTT. This translates into CASSWTIRATRELFF. The chain recombines TRBV5-1 with TRBJ2-2; a weak D match, TRBD1 (5 bases). The germline V gene has CDR1 SGHRS and CDR2 YFSETQ. CDR3 size: 15 residues.

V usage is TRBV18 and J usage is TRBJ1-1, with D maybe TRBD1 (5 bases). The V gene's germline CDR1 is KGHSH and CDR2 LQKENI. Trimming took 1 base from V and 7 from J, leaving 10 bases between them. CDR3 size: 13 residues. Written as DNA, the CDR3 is TGTGCCAGCTCACCACGCAGGGCTGGTGAAGCTTTCTTT. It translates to CASSPRRAGEAFF.

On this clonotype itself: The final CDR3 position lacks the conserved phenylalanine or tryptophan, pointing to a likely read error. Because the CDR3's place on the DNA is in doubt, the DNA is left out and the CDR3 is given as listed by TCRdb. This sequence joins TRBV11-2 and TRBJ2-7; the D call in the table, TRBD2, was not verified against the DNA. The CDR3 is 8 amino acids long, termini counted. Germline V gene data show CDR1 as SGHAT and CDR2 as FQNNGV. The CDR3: CASSFRTS.

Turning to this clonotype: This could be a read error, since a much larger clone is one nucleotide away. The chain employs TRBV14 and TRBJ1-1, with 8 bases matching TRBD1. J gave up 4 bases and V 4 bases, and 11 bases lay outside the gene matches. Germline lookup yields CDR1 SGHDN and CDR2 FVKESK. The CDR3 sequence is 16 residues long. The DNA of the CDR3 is TGTGCCAGCAGCCCACGACAGGGGTCGATGATCACTGAAGCTTTCTTT. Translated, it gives CASSPRQGSMITEAFF.

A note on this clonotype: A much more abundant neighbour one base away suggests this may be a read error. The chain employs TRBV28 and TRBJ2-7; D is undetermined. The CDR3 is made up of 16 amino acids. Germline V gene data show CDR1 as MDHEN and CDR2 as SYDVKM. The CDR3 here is CATSSHLTLLSYEQYF. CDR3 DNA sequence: TGTGCCACCAGTTCCCACCTCACTCTACTCTCCTACGAGCAGTACTTC.

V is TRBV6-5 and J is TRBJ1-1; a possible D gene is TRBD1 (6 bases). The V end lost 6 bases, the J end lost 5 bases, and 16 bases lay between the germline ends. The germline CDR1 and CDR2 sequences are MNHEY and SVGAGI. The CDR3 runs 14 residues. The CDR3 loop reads CASRPDTGFTEAFF. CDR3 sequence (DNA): TGTGCCAGCAGACCCGATACAGGGTTTACTGAAGCTTTCTTT.

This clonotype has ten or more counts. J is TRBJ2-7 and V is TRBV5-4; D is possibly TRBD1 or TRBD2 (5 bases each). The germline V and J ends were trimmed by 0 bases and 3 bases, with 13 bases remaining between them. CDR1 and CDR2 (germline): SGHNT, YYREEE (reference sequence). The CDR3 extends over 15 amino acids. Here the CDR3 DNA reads TGTGCCAGCAGCTTGGCGACCGGGGCAGGCTACGAGCAGTACTTC. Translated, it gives CASSLATGAGYEQYF.

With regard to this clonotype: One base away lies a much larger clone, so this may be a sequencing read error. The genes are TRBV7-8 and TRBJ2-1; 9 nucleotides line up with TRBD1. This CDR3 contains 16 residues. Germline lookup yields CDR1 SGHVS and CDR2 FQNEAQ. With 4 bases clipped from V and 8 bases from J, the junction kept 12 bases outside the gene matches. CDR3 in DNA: TGTGCCAGCAGCTCAGGGGACAGGGTTACGATATATGAGCAGTTCTTC. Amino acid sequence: CASSSGDRVTIYEQFF.

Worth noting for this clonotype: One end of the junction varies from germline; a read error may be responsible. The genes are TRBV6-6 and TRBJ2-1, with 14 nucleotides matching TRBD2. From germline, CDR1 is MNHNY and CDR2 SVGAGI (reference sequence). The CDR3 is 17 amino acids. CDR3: CGSSAGTSGSWVDEHFF. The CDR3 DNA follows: TGTGGCAGCAGTGCCGGGACTAGCGGGAGCTGGGTCGATGAGCACTTCTTC.

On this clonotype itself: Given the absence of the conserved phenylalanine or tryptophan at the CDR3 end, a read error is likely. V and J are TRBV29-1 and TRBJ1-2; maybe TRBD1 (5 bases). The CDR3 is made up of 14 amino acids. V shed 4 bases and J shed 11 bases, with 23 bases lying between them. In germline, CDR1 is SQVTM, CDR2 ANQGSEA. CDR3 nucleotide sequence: TGCAGCGTTGCCCGGGGGACGGGCACTCGCGGATACACCATC. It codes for CSVARGTGTRGYTI.

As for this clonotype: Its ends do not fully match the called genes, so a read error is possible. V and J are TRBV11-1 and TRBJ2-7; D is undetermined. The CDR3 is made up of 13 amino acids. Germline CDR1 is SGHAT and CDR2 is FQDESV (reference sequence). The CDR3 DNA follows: TGTGCCAGCAACTTACCGGAACACTACGAGTGGTACTTC. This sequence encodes CASNLPEHYEWYF. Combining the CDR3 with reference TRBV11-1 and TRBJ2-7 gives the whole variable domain EAEVAQSPRYKITEKSQAVAFWCDPISGHATLYWYRQILGQGPELLVQFQDESVVDDSQLPKDRFSAERLKGVDSTLKIQPAELGDSAMYLCASNLPEHYEWYFGPGTRLTVT.

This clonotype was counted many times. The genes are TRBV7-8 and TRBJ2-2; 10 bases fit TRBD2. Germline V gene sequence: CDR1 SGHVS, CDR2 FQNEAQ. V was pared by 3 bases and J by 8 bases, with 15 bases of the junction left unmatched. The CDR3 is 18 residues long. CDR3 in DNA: TGTGCCAGCAGCTTGATCCAGGGTAGCGGGAGGAATCTTGGGGAGCTGTTTTTT. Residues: CASSLIQGSGRNLGELFF.

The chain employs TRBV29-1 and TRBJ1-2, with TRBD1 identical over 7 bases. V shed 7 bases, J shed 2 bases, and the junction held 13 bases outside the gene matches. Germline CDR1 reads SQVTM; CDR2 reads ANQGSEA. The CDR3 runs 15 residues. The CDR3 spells CSAWVSGQTNYGYTF. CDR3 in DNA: TGCAGCGCGTGGGTCTCGGGACAGACAAACTATGGCTACACCTTC.

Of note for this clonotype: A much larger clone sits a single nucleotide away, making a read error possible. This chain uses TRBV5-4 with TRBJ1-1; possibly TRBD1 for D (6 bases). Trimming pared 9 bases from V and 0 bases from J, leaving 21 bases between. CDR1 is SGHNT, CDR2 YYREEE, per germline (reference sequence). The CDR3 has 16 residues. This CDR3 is CANSRGAGTLNTEAFF. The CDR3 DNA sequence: TGTGCCAACAGTCGGGGCGCGGGGACACTGAACACTGAAGCTTTCTTT.

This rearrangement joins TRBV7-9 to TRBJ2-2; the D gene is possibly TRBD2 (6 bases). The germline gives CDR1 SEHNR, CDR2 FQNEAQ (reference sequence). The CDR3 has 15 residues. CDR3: CANSPFGGNTGELFF. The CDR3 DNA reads TGTGCTAACAGCCCTTTCGGGGGGAACACCGGGGAGCTGTTTTTT. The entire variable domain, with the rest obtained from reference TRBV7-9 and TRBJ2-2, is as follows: DTGVSQNPRHKITKRGQNVTFRCDPISEHNRLYWYRQTLGQGPEFLTYFQNEAQLEKSRLLSDRFSAERPKGSFSTLEIQRTEQGDSAMYLCANSPFGGNTGELFFGEGSRLTVL.

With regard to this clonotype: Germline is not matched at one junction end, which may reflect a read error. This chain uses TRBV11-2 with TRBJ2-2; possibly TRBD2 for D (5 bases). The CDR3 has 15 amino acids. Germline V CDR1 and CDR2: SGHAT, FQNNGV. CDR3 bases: TGTGCCAGCAGCCCTCCGCAAGGATCGATCGGGGAGCTGCTTTTT. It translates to CASSPPQGSIGELLF.

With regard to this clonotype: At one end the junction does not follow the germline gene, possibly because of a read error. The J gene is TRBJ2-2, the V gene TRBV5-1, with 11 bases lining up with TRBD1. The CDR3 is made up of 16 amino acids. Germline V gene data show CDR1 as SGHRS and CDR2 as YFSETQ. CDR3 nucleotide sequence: TGCGCCAACAGCCTCCGGACAGGGGGCGCAGACGGGGAGCTGTTTTTT. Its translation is CANSLRTGGADGELFF.

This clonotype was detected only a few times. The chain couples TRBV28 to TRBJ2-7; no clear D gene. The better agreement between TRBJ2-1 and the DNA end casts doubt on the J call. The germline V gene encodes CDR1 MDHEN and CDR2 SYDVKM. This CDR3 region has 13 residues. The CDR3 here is CASSLAVTYEQFF. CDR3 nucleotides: TGTGCCAGCAGTTTAGCGGTGACCTACGAGCAGTTCTTC.

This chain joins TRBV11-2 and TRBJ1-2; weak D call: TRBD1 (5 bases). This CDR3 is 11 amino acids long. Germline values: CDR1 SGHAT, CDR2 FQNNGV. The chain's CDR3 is CAGSLAGGYTF. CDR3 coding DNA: TGTGCAGGCAGCTTAGCAGGGGGCTACACCTTC.

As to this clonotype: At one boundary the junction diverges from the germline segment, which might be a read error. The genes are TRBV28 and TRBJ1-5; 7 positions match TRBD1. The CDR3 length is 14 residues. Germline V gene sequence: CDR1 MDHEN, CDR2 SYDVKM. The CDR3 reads CASRRGRSNQLQHF. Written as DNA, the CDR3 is TGTGCCAGCAGAAGGGGGCGTAGCAATCAGCTCCAGCATTTT.

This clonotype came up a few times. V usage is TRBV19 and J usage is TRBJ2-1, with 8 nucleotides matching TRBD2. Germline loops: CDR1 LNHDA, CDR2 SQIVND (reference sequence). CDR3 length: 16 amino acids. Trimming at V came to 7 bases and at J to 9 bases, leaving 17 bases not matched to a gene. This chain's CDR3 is CASNPPGAGVHLEQFF. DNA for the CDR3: TGTGCCAGTAATCCCCCAGGAGCGGGAGTTCATCTTGAGCAGTTCTTC.